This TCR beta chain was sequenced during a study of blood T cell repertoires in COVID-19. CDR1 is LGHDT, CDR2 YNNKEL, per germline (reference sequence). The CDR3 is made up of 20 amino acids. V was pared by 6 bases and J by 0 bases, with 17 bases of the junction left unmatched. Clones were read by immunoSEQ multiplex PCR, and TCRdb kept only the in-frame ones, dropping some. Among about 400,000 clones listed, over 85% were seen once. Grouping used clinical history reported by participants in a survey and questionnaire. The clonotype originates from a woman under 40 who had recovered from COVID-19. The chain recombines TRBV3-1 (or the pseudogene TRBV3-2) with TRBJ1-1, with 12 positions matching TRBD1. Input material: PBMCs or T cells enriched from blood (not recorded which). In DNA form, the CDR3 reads TGTGCCAGCAGGCCTTTTAACCCGGGACAGGGGGCACAATTGAACACTGAAGCTTTCTTT. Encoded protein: CASRPFNPGQGAQLNTEAFF.